This T cell receptor (beta chain) was recorded in a study of shared clonotypes between healthy human individuals. Note on this clone: Its antigen is unknown.

The CDR3 runs 14 residues. With V trimmed by 5 bases and J by 5 bases, 7 bases remained unmatched. Germline lookup yields CDR1 MNHNY and CDR2 SVGAGI (reference sequence). Overall study results and limits: Few donors limited the genetic and exposure-history diversity represented.

Ten immunoSEQ deep assay plates were used by the authors to sequence unsorted PBMC DNA. Sequencing used immunoSEQ multiplex PCR; TCRdb keeps in-frame clones, though not all of them. This sample has around 500,000 clones, with around 73% found just once. The donor population consisted of healthy HIV-negative adults with no recent acute infections or vaccinations. This clonotype was obtained from a woman in her forties in good health. Some clones in this sample may be carry-over from other donors' samples. The sequenced material came from PBMCs. The chain employs TRBV6-6 and TRBJ1-2; 8 bases are a match to TRBD1. CDR3 coding DNA: TGTGCCAGCAGTAGAGACAGGGGCTGGTATGGCTACACCTTC. This translates into CASSRDRGWYGYTF.